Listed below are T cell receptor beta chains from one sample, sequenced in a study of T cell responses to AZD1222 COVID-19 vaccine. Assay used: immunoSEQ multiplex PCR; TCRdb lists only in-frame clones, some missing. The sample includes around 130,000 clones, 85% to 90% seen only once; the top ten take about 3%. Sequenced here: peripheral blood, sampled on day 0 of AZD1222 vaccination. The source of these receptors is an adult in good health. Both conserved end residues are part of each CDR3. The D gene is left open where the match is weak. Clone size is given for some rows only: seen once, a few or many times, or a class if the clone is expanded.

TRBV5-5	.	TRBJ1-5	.	CASSLSGGTSYSNQPQHF	TGTGCCAGCAGCTTGAGCGGGGGGACATCTTATAGCAATCAGCCCCAGCATTTT
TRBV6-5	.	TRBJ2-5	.	CASSYEGRTQYF	TGTGCCAGCAGCTATGAGGGGAGAACCCAGTACTTC
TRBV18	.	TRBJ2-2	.	CASSPPTGELFF	TGTGCCAGCTCTCCCCCGACCGGGGAGCTGTTTTTT
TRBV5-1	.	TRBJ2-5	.	CASSLVSTKQETQYF	TGCGCCAGCAGCTTGGTTTCAACCAAACAAGAGACCCAGTACTTC
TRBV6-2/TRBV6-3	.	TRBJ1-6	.	CASSYVGPNNSPLHF	TGTGCCAGCAGTTACGTTGGACCGAATAATTCACCCCTCCACTTT
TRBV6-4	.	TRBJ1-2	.	CASSDSAGGGGYGYTF	TGTGCCAGCAGTGACTCGGCCGGGGGCGGCGGCTATGGCTACACCTTC
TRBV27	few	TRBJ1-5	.	CASSLFSGTGGFHQPQHF	TGTGCCAGCAGTTTGTTTTCAGGGACGGGGGGCTTCCATCAGCCCCAGCATTTT
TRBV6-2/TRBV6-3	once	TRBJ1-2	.	CASSRTRPEGYTF	TGTGCCAGCAGTCGAACAAGGCCGGAAGGCTACACCTTC
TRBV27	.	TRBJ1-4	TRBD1	CASTPRGGTGEKLFF	TGTGCCAGCACCCCTCGGGGGGGGACAGGTGAAAAACTGTTTTTT
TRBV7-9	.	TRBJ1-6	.	CASSLGGQNNSPLHF	TGTGCCAGCAGCTTAGGAGGACAAAATAATTCACCCCTCCACTTT
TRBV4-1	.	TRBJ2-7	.	CASSQGLGSWGYEQYF	TGCGCCAGCAGCCAAGGTCTGGGATCCTGGGGCTACGAGCAGTACTTC
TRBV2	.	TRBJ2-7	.	CASRQGGGPSEQYF	TGTGCCAGCAGGCAAGGTGGGGGCCCGAGTGAGCAGTACTTC
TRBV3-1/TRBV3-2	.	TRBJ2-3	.	CASSQGEKRSADTQYF	TGTGCCAGCAGCCAAGGGGAGAAGCGTTCGGCAGATACGCAGTATTTT
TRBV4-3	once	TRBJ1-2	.	CASSQEEGRQVEFYGYTF	TGCGCCAGCAGCCAGGAAGAAGGACGACAGGTTGAGTTCTATGGCTACACCTTC
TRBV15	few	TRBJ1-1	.	CATSPRSGGATEAFF	TGTGCCACCAGCCCCCGGTCGGGGGGGGCCACTGAAGCTTTCTTT
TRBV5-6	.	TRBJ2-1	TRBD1	CASSLMGQGNSYNEQFF	TGTGCCAGCAGCTTGATGGGACAGGGGAATTCTTACAATGAGCAGTTCTTC
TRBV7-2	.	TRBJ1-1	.	CASSFRKDTEAFF	TGTGCCAGCAGCTTTAGAAAGGACACTGAAGCTTTCTTT
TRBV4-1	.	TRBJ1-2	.	CASSQETGTSDYGYTF	TGCGCCAGCAGCCAAGAAACAGGTACATCGGACTATGGCTACACCTTC
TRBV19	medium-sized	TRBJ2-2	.	CASSRGTLDPTGGELFF	TGTGCCAGTAGTAGGGGGACATTGGATCCCACTGGCGGGGAGCTGTTTTTT
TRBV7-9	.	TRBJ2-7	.	CASSGQTAYEQYF	TGTGCCAGCAGCGGACAGACCGCCTACGAGCAGTACTTC
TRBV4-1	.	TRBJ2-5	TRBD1	CASSQSLDRLQETQYF	TGCGCCAGCAGCCAATCCTTGGACAGGCTCCAAGAGACCCAGTACTTC
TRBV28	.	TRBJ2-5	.	CASSLGLWETQYF	TGTGCCAGCAGCCTAGGGCTTTGGGAGACCCAGTACTTC
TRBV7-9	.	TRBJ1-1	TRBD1	CASSFTWDRGVLNTEAFF	TGTGCCAGCAGCTTTACCTGGGACAGGGGGGTCCTGAACACTGAAGCTTTCTTT